This TCR beta chain was sequenced during a study of graft-versus-host responses after intestinal transplantation. Looking at the study overall: Grafts were multivisceral, liver-intestinal, or isolated intestinal. Anti-thymocyte globulin induction, then tacrolimus and steroids for about 3 years, went to all recipients. Study-level findings and limits: The highest levels of circulating GvH clones went along with early declines in HvG clones after transplant. Marrow from the recipient contained GvH clones, some of which had appeared first in ileum or blood.

The CDR3 has 15 amino acids. Germline CDR1 SGHDN, CDR2 FVKESK. Comment on this clone: Its antigen remains unknown. A junction boundary mismatches the germline segment, possibly from a read error.

Produced via immunoSEQ multiplex PCR; TCRdb's table is partial and in-frame only. The table shows around 20,000 clones, with roughly 90% occurring only once. The V call is TRBV14, the J call TRBJ2-7; either TRBD1 or TRBD2 may supply D (5 bases each). Sample: PBMCs, taken 350 to 400 days after transplant. The receptor's source is a human patient who received an intestinal transplant, so some T cells may come from the graft donor. CDR3 DNA: TGTGCCAGCAGCCTCCCCGGGACCGCTCCCTACGGGCAGTACTTC. This codes for CASSLPGTAPYGQYF.